This T cell receptor (beta chain) derives from a study of blood T cell repertoires in COVID-19. Study in general: Acute and convalescent COVID-19 specimens originated in the United States, Italy and Spain. Sources were T cells, B-cell-depleted T cells, or PBMCs; the material itself was cDNA or gDNA.

In the authors' methods: By means of reference gene primer amplification, nucleated cell counts were estimated. Libraries were prepared by immunoSEQ multiplex PCR; TCRdb keeps only in-frame clonotypes and omits some of them. For V, J and clone size, that table is used; D and trimming come from the DNA. Of 300,000 to 400,000 clones listed, about 87% are singletons. Specimen: peripheral blood. The sequence derives from a human donor in a cohort sampled during active COVID-19.

In nucleotides, the CDR3 is TGTGCCAGCAGCTCGACAGGGGTGAGCTCTGGAAACACCATATATTTT. It specifies CASSSTGVSSGNTIYF. The chain joins TRBV9 to TRBJ1-3, with TRBD1 identical over 8 bases. V lost 4 bases, J lost 0 bases, and 6 bases stayed unmatched. CDR1 is SGDLS, CDR2 YYNGEE, per germline. The CDR3 runs to 16 residues.